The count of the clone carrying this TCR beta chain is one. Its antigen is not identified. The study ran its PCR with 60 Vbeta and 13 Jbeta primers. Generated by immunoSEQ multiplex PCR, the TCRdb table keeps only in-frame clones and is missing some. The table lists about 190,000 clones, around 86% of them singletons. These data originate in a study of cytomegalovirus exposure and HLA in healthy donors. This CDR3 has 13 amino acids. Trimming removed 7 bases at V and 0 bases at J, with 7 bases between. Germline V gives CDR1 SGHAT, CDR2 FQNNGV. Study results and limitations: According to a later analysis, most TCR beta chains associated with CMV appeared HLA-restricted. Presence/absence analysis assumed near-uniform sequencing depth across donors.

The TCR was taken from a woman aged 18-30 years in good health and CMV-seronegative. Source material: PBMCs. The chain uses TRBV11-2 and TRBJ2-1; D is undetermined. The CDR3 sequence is CASTRSSYNEQFF. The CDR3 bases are TGTGCCAGCACCCGGTCCTCCTACAATGAGCAGTTCTTC. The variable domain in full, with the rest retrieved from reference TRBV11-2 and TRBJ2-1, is EAGVAQSPRYKIIEKRQSVAFWCNPISGHATLYWYQQILGQGPKLLIQFQNNGVVDDSQLPKDRFSAERLKGVDSTLKIQPAKLEDSAVYLCASTRSSYNEQFFGPGTRLTVL.